This is a list of T cell receptor beta chains from one sample in a study of regulatory T cells in long-lasting Graves disease. Each CDR3 protein gets one entry after TCRdb re-called the multiplex PCR reads with MiXCR. The table lists some 470,000 distinct CDR3 sequences, roughly 21% of them singletons, with over 6% in the top ten. The sample here was peripheral blood mononuclear cells (PBMCs), taken when the disease was refractory, from a patient treated with antithyroid drugs. The receptors originated from a female donor with Graves disease. CDR3s include the opening cysteine and the closing phenylalanine or tryptophan. A D gene is named only where the DNA matches it firmly. Size is omitted from some rows. Given values are once, few, many or a class for expanded clones.

clone_size j_call v_call d_call cdr3_aa cdr3_nt
many TRBJ1-1 TRBV9 . CASSVVGDEETEAFF TGTGCCAGCAGCGTAGTTGGGGATGAGGAGACTGAAGCTTTCTTT
. TRBJ1-5 TRBV5-1 TRBD1 CASRPGTASNQPQHF TGCGCCAGCAGACCCGGGACAGCTAGCAATCAGCCCCAGCATTTT
many TRBJ1-6 TRBV19 TRBD1 CASKEGPGQGHSPLHF TGTGCCAGTAAAGAGGGACCGGGACAGGGGCATTCACCCCTCCACTTT
. TRBJ2-5 TRBV20-1 . CSSEGGETQYF TGCAGTTCAGAGGGGGGAGAGACCCAGTACTTC
once TRBJ2-1 TRBV7-2 . CASSFQQGGSEQFF TGTGCCAGCAGCTTTCAACAGGGAGGGAGTGAGCAGTTCTTC
. TRBJ2-3 TRBV27 TRBD2 CASSSLTSGRRIDTQYF TGTGCCAGCAGTTCACTGACTAGCGGGAGACGTATAGATACGCAGTATTTT
. TRBJ2-7 TRBV5-1 TRBD2 CASSFGTKRGLGQYF TGCGCCAGCAGCTTCGGGACTAAGAGGGGATTAGGGCAGTACTTC
few TRBJ2-5 TRBV30 TRBD2 CAWRLAGQETQYF TGTGCCTGGCGTCTAGCGGGTCAAGAGACCCAGTACTTC
many TRBJ2-7 TRBV7-9 . CASSLVLPPYEQYF TGTGCCAGCAGCTTAGTACTTCCACCCTACGAGCAGTACTTC
. TRBJ1-1 TRBV7-9 . CASSLVGGLIMNTEAFF TGTGCCAGCAGCTTAGTTGGGGGCCTAATCATGAACACTGAAGCTTTCTTT
few TRBJ1-5 TRBV19 . CASSVGAGQPQHF TGTGCCAGTAGTGTGGGGGCCGGTCAGCCCCAGCATTTT
many TRBJ2-5 TRBV12-3/TRBV12-4 . CASSFSRETQYF TGTGCCAGCAGTTTTAGTCGGGAGACCCAGTACTTC
. TRBJ2-7 TRBV9 . CASSVAPDDYEQYF TGTGCCAGCAGCGTGGCCCCGGACGACTACGAGCAGTACTTC
many TRBJ1-1 TRBV12-3/TRBV12-4 TRBD1 CASRPIQGTAFF TGTGCCAGCAGACCCATACAGGGGACAGCTTTCTTT
many TRBJ1-2 TRBV20-1 . CSARETDKNYGYTF TGCAGTGCTAGAGAAACAGATAAAAACTATGGCTACACCTTC
. TRBJ2-7 TRBV9 TRBD2 CASSDGLAGESYEQYF TGTGCCAGCAGCGACGGTCTAGCGGGAGAGAGCTACGAGCAGTACTTC
few TRBJ2-2 TRBV7-9 . CASSERGHMNTGELFF TGTGCCAGCAGCGAGCGGGGACACATGAACACCGGGGAGCTGTTTTTT
. TRBJ1-2 TRBV5-1 . CASRPTTGIANYGYTF TGCGCCAGCAGACCTACTACAGGGATAGCTAACTATGGCTACACCTTC
. TRBJ1-5 TRBV29-1 TRBD1 CSVQGGEVNQPQHF TGCAGCGTCCAGGGGGGTGAGGTTAATCAGCCCCAGCATTTT
many TRBJ2-7 TRBV7-2 . CASNIQGAYYEQYF TGTGCCAGCAACATACAGGGAGCCTACTACGAGCAGTACTTC
few TRBJ1-5 TRBV10-3 . CAIRGGPNQPQHF TGTGCCATCAGGGGAGGCCCCAATCAGCCCCAGCATTTT
many TRBJ2-5 TRBV11-1 . CASSTGFQETQYF TGTGCCAGCAGTACAGGGTTCCAAGAGACCCAGTACTTC
many TRBJ1-6 TRBV2 . CASKLWQGPGSPLHF TGTGCCAGCAAGTTATGGCAGGGTCCAGGTTCACCCCTCCACTTT
many TRBJ2-7 TRBV6-5 . CASSYSPYEQYF TGTGCCAGCAGTTACAGCCCCTACGAGCAGTACTTC
. TRBJ2-1 TRBV6-2/TRBV6-3 TRBD2 CASSASGRNEQFF TGTGCCAGCAGCGCTAGCGGGAGAAATGAGCAGTTCTTC
. TRBJ2-1 TRBV6-2/TRBV6-3 TRBD2 CASSYSGTSGRVNEQFF TGTGCCAGCAGTTACTCGGGTACTAGCGGGAGGGTCAATGAGCAGTTCTTC
many TRBJ1-5 TRBV7-8 TRBD1 CASNSDHRGGGQPQHF TGTGCCAGCAACTCGGACCACAGGGGTGGGGGTCAGCCCCAGCATTTT
. TRBJ2-5 TRBV10-3 . CAIGGQETQYF TGTGCCATCGGAGGCCAAGAGACCCAGTACTTC